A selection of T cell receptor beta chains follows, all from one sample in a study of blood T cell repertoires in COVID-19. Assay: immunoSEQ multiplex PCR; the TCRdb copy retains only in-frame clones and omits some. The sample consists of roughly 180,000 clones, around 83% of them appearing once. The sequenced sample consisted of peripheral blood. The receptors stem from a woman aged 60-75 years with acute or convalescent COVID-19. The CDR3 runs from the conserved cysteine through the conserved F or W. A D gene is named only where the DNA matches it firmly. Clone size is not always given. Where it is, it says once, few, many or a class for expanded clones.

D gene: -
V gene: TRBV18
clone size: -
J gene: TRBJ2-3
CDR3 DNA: TGTGCCAGCTCACTTGGACTCGGGACAGATACGCAGTATTTT
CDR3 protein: CASSLGLGTDTQYF

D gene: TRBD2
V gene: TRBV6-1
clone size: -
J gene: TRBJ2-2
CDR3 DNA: TGTGCCAGCAGTGAAACCCGACTAGCGGGAGGCACCGGGGAGCTGTTTTTT
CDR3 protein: CASSETRLAGGTGELFF

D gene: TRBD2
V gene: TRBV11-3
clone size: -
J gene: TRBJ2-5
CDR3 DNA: TGTGCCAGCAGCTTGCCCCCAGGACTAGCGGCCGGGGGGTCGGAGACCCAGTACTTC
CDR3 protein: CASSLPPGLAAGGSETQYF

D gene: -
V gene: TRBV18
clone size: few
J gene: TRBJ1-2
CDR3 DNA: TGTGCCAGCTCACCGCTTGACCGACAAGCTAACTATGGCTACACCTTC
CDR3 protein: CASSPLDRQANYGYTF

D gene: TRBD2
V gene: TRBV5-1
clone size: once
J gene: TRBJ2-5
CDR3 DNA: TGCGCCAGCAGCTTGGAGACTAGCGGGAGGTCGGAGACCCAGTACTTC
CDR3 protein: CASSLETSGRSETQYF

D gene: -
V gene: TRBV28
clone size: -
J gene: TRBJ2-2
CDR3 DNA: TGTGCCAGCCTCGGACAGAGAAACACCGGGGAGCTGTTTTTT
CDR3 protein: CASLGQRNTGELFF

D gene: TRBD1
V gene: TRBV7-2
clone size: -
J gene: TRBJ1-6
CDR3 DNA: TGTGCCAGCAGCTTTGACAGGGTTAACGTTTCACCCCTCCACTTT
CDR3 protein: CASSFDRVNVSPLHF

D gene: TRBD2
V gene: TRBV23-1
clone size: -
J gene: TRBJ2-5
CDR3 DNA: TGCGCCAGCAGTCAATCCTTGCTAGCGGGCTCCCAAGAGACCCAGTACTTC
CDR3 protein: CASSQSLLAGSQETQYF

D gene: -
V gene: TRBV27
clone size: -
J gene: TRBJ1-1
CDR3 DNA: TGTGCCAGCAGTTCCTACTTGAACACTGAAGCTTTCTTT
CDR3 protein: CASSSYLNTEAFF

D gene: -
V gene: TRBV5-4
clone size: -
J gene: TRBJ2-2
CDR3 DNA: TGTGCCAGCAGTACCGGGAGCCCCTTCACCGGGGAGCTGTTTTTT
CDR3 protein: CASSTGSPFTGELFF

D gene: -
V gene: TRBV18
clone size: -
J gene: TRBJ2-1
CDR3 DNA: TGTGCCAGCTCACCACCGAGTGGCGGGATACGGGATGAGCAGTTCTTC
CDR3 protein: CASSPPSGGIRDEQFF

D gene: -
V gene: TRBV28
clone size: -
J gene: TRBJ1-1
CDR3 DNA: TGTGCCAGCAGCAGCCGGCCCCGAGGTGGTGAAGCTTTCTTT
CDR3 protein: CASSSRPRGGEAFF

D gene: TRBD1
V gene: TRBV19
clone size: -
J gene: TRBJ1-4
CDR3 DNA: TGTGCCAGTAGTGTCGACAGGCCTAGGGGGCCTAATGAAAAACTGTTTTTT
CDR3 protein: CASSVDRPRGPNEKLFF

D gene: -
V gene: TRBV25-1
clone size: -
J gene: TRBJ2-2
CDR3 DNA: TGTGCCAGCAGACGGGACTCTAACACCGGGGAGCTGTTTTTT
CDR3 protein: CASRRDSNTGELFF

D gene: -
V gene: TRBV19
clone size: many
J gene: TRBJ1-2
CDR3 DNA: TGTGCCAGTAGTATCTCAGTCTATGGCTACACCTTC
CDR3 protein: CASSISVYGYTF

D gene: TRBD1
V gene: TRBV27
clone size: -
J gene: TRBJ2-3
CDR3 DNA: TGTGCCAGCAGTTCTACAGGGGGCATTAGCACAGATACGCAGTATTTT
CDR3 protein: CASSSTGGISTDTQYF

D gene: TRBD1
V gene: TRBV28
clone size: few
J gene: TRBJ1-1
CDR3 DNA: TGTGCCAGCAGTGTGGGACAGCCAAGGGGTGAAGCTTTCTTT
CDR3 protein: CASSVGQPRGEAFF

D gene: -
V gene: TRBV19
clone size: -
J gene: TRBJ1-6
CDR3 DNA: TGTGCCAGTAGTATGGGCCCAGGGGCGAATTCACCCCTCCACTTT
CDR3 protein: CASSMGPGANSPLHF

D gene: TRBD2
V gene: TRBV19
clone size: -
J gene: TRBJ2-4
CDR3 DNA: TGTGCCAGTAGTATTTGGGCTAGCGGGAGAAAAGGGACCAAAAACATTCAGTACTTC
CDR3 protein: CASSIWASGRKGTKNIQYF

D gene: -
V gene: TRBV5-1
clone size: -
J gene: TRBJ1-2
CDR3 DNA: TGCGCCAGCAGCCGAAACAGGGCTGGCTACACCTTC
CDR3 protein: CASSRNRAGYTF

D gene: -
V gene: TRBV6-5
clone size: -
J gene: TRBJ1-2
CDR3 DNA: TGTGCCAGCACCAATAGCTATGGCTACACCTTC
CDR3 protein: CASTNSYGYTF

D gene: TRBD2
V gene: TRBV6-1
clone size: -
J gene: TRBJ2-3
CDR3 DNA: TGTGCCAGCAGTGAATCGGCGGGAGGGCGGACAGATACGCAGTATTTT
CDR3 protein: CASSESAGGRTDTQYF

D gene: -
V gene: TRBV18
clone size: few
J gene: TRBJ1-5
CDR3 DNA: TGTGCCAGCTCCCCGGGGGGACGGAGCAATCAGCCCCAGCATTTT
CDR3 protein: CASSPGGRSNQPQHF

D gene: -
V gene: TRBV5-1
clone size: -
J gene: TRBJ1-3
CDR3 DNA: TGCGCCAGCAGCTTGGACGGGGGTACTGGAAACACCATATATTTT
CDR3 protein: CASSLDGGTGNTIYF

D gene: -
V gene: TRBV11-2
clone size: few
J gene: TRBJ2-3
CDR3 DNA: TGTGCCAGCAGACTCCGAGATACGCAGTATTTT
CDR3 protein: CASRLRDTQYF

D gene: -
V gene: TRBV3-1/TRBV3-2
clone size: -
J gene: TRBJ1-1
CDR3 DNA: TGTGCCAGCAGCCAAGGAGTTGCAGGGGTGGGTACTGAAGCTTTCTTT
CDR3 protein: CASSQGVAGVGTEAFF

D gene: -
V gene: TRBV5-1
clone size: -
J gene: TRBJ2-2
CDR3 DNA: TGCGCCAGCAGCTTGATGGCGGACACAGCCACCGGGGAGCTGTTTTTT
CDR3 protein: CASSLMADTATGELFF

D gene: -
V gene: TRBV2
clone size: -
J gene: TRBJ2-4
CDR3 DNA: TGTGCCAGCAACTCTATTAGCGGACCCAACATTCAGTACTTC
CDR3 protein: CASNSISGPNIQYF

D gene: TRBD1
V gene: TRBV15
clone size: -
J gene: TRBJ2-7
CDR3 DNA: TGTGCCACCAGCGAGACAGGGTTATCCTACGAGCAGTACTTC
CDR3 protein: CATSETGLSYEQYF

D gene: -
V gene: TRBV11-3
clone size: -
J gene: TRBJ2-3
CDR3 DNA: TGTGCCAGCAGCTTAGAGAGCGGCTCCTACACAGATACGCAGTATTTT
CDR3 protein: CASSLESGSYTDTQYF

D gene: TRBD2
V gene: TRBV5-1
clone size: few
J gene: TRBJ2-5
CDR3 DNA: TGCGCCAGCAGCTTGGATACTAGCGGAGCCCAGTACTTC
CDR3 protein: CASSLDTSGAQYF

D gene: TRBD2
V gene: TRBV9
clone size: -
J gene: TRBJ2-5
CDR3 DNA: TGTGCCAGCAGCGTAGAGGCGGGGGGCAGGGAGACCCAGTACTTC
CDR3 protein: CASSVEAGGRETQYF

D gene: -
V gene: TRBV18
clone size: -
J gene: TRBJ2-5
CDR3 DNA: TGTGCCAGCTCACGATCGCAGGGCCCCCAAGAGACCCAGTACTTC
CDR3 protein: CASSRSQGPQETQYF